This T cell receptor (beta chain) is drawn from a study of Tregs in tolerant kidney transplant recipients. Study outcomes and limitations: Biological reproducibility was not directly addressed in this study.

Profiling relied on immunoSEQ multiplex PCR, and the TCRdb table lists in-frame clones only, not all of them. This listing includes around 48,000 clones. CD4+CD25+CD127- Tregs, CD4+CD25- non-Tregs, CD4 and CD8 cells were sorted. As for this clone: Its matching antigen is unknown. The read ends 3 residues before the CDR3 terminus; that terminus is restored from the germline J gene.

Germline loops: CDR1 GTSNPN, CDR2 SVGIG (reference sequence). Trimming pared 5 bases from V and 1 base from J, leaving 9 bases between. This CDR3 has 13 amino acids. Source: CD4+ T cells from blood, taken before the transplant. This receptor was taken from a human donor who received a combined kidney and bone marrow transplant. This rearrangement joins TRBV30 to TRBJ1-5; D possibly corresponds to TRBD1 (5 bases). Partial CDR3 DNA: TGTGCCTGGGGCGGGGGAAGCAATCAGCCC. Protein product: CAWGGGSNQP. The entire CDR3 protein is CAWGGGSNQPQHF.